A single sample is the source of the 28 T cell receptor beta chains below, sequenced in a study of shared T cell receptors in the human thymus. Libraries were prepared by immunoSEQ multiplex PCR; TCRdb keeps only in-frame clonotypes and omits some of them. The repertoire has 700,000 to 750,000 clones, approximately 85% of them found once; the top ten carry around 0.01%. The same sample was also used in a study of human thymus T cells.

The sequenced sample was thymocytes. These receptors originate from a girl under three years old with a congenital heart defect.

The chain joins TRBV27 to TRBJ1-5; D is unresolved. In germline, CDR1 is MNHEY, CDR2 SMNVEV (reference sequence). The V gene lost 5 bases and the J gene lost 0 bases, with 17 bases spanning the gap. This CDR3 has 17 amino acids. The CDR3 region has the DNA TGTGCCAGCAGTGGAACGACGGGGAGATATAGCAATCAGCCCCAGCATTTT. This translates into CASSGTTGRYSNQPQHF.

V is TRBV10-3 and J is TRBJ2-7, with 8 bases that match TRBD2. The J segment lost 0 bases and the V segment lost 2 bases, leaving 9 bases of the junction unmatched. Germline V CDR1 and CDR2: ENHRY, SYGVKD. CDR3 length: 17 amino acids. CDR3 bases: TGTGCCATCAGTGAGATATGCGGGGGGTCCAGCTCCTACGAGCAGTACTTC. Its translation is CAISEICGGSSSYEQYF.

The chain recombines TRBV6-1 with TRBJ2-5; D remains ambiguous. The germline V gene has CDR1 MNHNS and CDR2 SASEGT. The length of the CDR3 is 16 residues. The V gene lost 4 bases and the J gene lost 2 bases, with 17 bases spanning the gap. The DNA of the CDR3 is TGTGCCAGCAGTGCGACGGATAGGAGCAATCAAGAGACCCAGTACTTC. Its translation is CASSATDRSNQETQYF.

The count of this clone is one. The chain is built from TRBV5-1 and TRBJ2-2; 7 bases agree with TRBD2. V lost 2 bases to trimming and J lost 5 bases; unmatched junction nucleotides: 12. This CDR3 has 17 amino acids. Germline CDR1 and CDR2: SGHRS and YFSETQ. The CDR3 loop is CASSFGTNVSRTGELFF. DNA for the CDR3: TGCGCCAGCAGCTTCGGGACTAACGTTTCTAGAACCGGGGAGCTGTTTTTT.

The chain is built from TRBV6-6 and TRBJ1-1; possible D gene TRBD1, 6 bases. There are 14 residues in the CDR3. Germline V gene data show CDR1 as MNHNY and CDR2 as SVGAGI (reference sequence). Trimming shortened V by 3 bases and J by 1 base, and 9 bases separated the two germline ends. This chain's CDR3 is CASSYGDKNTEAFF. The CDR3 DNA is TGTGCCAGCAGTTATGGGGACAAGAACACTGAAGCTTTCTTT.

The chain couples TRBV6-1 to TRBJ2-3, with 9 bases that match TRBD2. V lost 2 bases and J lost 5; bases outside the gene matches: 8. Germline V gene data show CDR1 as MNHNS and CDR2 as SASEGT. The CDR3 length is 16 residues. CDR3 sequence: CASSEFAGGPLDTQYF. The CDR3 DNA reads TGTGCCAGCAGTGAATTTGCGGGGGGGCCATTAGATACGCAGTATTTT.

The chain is built from TRBV5-1 and TRBJ2-5; D not resolved. The CDR3 covers 13 residues. The germline CDR1 and CDR2 sequences are SGHRS and YFSETQ. V was trimmed by 3 bases and J by 4 bases, leaving 10 bases between them. The CDR3 region is CASSSPLRETQYF. DNA for the CDR3: TGCGCCAGCAGCTCTCCCTTGCGAGAGACCCAGTACTTC.

J is TRBJ2-1 and V is TRBV5-1, with D perhaps matching TRBD2 (5 bases). The germline V and J ends were trimmed by 1 base and 10 bases, with 21 bases remaining between them. The CDR3 extends over 16 amino acids. Germline CDR1 and CDR2: SGHRS and YFSETQ. The CDR3 protein is CASSLLDGDLSVEQFF. CDR3 coding DNA: TGCGCCAGCAGCTTGCTGGACGGGGATTTGTCAGTGGAGCAGTTCTTC.

This clone was detected a few times. The rearrangement joins TRBV12-5 to TRBJ1-2; TRBD1 matches at 7 bases. V lost 0 bases, J lost 7 bases, and 5 bases stayed unmatched. The CDR3 spans 14 residues. CDR1 is LGHNT, CDR2 FRNRAP, per germline. The CDR3 sequence: CASGLVTGVPGYTF. In DNA form, the CDR3 reads TGTGCTAGTGGTTTGGTCACAGGGGTTCCTGGCTACACCTTC.

This sequence joins TRBV5-6 and TRBJ1-1; 8 bases align to TRBD1. The junction had 9 bases not matched to a gene; V was cut back by 4 bases and J by 4 bases. The germline V gene has CDR1 SGHDT and CDR2 YYEEEE. This CDR3 region has 15 residues. This CDR3 reads CASSEGQGASTEAFF. The CDR3 DNA follows: TGTGCCAGCAGCGAAGGACAGGGTGCGAGCACTGAAGCTTTCTTT.

The chain combines TRBV29-1 with TRBJ1-1, with D maybe TRBD1 (6 bases). Trimming took 7 bases from V and 1 from J, leaving 10 bases between them. The CDR3 length is 12 residues. Germline CDR1 and CDR2: SQVTM and ANQGSEA. DNA of the CDR3: TGCAGCGGCCAGGGGAGGAACACTGAAGCTTTCTTT. Translation gives CSGQGRNTEAFF. Variable domain in full (rest from reference TRBV29-1 and TRBJ1-1): SAVISQKPSRDICQRGTSLTIQCQVDSQVTMMFWYRQQPGQSLTLIATANQGSEATYESGFVIDKFPISRPNLTFSTLTVSNMSPEDSSIYLCSGQGRNTEAFFGQGTRLTVV.

The rearrangement joins TRBV6-6 to TRBJ1-5; the D is unclear. Germline V gene lookup returns CDR1 MNHNY and CDR2 SVGAGI (reference sequence). The V end was cut by 5 bases, the J end by 7 bases, with 18 bases between. This CDR3 is built from 15 residues. The CDR3 is CASSPRGDLAQPQHF. CDR3 coding DNA: TGTGCCAGCAGTCCCCGGGGTGATTTGGCGCAGCCCCAGCATTTT.

V is TRBV9 and J is TRBJ2-3; D is perhaps TRBD2 (6 bases). Deletions cut 4 bases from V and 1 base from J, with 16 bases between. CDR1 and CDR2 (germline): SGDLS, YYNGEE. The length of the CDR3 is 16 residues. This CDR3 reads CASSPRRGGGTDTQYF. For the CDR3, the DNA is TGTGCCAGCAGCCCCCGGCGGGGCGGGGGCACAGATACGCAGTATTTT.

This chain links TRBV23-1 with TRBJ1-5; 8 bases fit TRBD1. TRBV23-1 is placed among ORFs of uncertain function. J was trimmed by 3 bases and V by 0 bases; bases with no gene match: 10. The CDR3 extends over 18 amino acids. CDR3 nucleotides: TGCGCCAGCAGTCAATCCCAAAGGAGACAGGGGTCCAATCAGCCCCAGCATTTT. This encodes CASSQSQRRQGSNQPQHF.

The rearrangement links TRBV19 to TRBJ1-5; 7 bases fit TRBD1. Germline loops: CDR1 LNHDA, CDR2 SQIVND (reference sequence). The CDR3 is made up of 15 amino acids. Unmatched junction bases numbered 13, after V lost 5 bases and J lost 9 bases. CDR3 DNA sequence: TGTGCCAGTAGTGGACGGGACAGCCCTCGGGGGCCCCAGCATTTT. Protein: CASSGRDSPRGPQHF.

The chain carries TRBV7-9 and TRBJ1-6; TRBD1 matches at 9 bases. V shed 5 bases, J shed 4 bases, and the junction held 6 bases outside the gene matches. This CDR3 is built from 16 residues. Germline values: CDR1 SEHNR, CDR2 FQNEAQ (reference sequence). The CDR3 region has the DNA TGTGCCAGCAGCCACAGGGGGCGTCTGTATAATTCACCCCTCCACTTT. It is translated as CASSHRGRLYNSPLHF.

The chain couples TRBV5-6 to TRBJ1-6; no reliable D call. The CDR3 is 15 amino acids. Germline V lookup: CDR1 SGHDT, CDR2 YYEEEE. Trimming took 4 bases from V and 11 from J, leaving 19 bases between them. DNA for the CDR3: TGTGCCAGCAGCCCAAGTAGGACTGGGGAGACACCCCTCCACTTT. Protein: CASSPSRTGETPLHF. The variable domain in full, completed from reference TRBV5-6 and TRBJ1-6, reads DAGVTQSPTHLIKTRGQQVTLRCSPKSGHDTVSWYQQALGQGPQFIFQYYEEEERQRGNFPDRFSGHQFPNYSSELNVNALLLGDSALYLCASSPSRTGETPLHFGNGTRLTVT.

V usage is TRBV27 and J usage is TRBJ2-7; D is unclear. Per germline, CDR1 MNHEY and CDR2 SMNVEV (reference sequence). V lost 3 bases and J 4 bases, leaving 10 bases between the germline ends. The CDR3 contains 13 residues. CDR3 bases: TGTGCCAGCAGTTTCCTCCCCTATTACGAGCAGTACTTC. As protein: CASSFLPYYEQYF.

A few counts support this clone. V and J are TRBV6-1 and TRBJ1-4, with TRBD1 identical over 12 bases. Trimming cost V 7 bases and J 6 bases; bases outside gene matches: 6. The CDR3 covers 15 residues. In germline, CDR1 is MNHNS, CDR2 SASEGT. The CDR3 protein is CASMRDRGRDEKLFF. The CDR3 DNA sequence: TGTGCCAGCATGAGGGACAGGGGGCGCGATGAAAAACTGTTTTTT.

The chain has TRBV5-1 and TRBJ1-2, with 7 bases aligning to TRBD1. Germline lookup yields CDR1 SGHRS and CDR2 YFSETQ. Unmatched junction bases numbered 8, after V lost 2 bases and J lost 4 bases. The length of the CDR3 is 15 residues. In nucleotides, the CDR3 is TGCGCCAGCAGCTTCCGACAGGGAGGCCTCTATGGCTACACCTTC. Translated: CASSFRQGGLYGYTF.

The chain employs TRBV10-3 and TRBJ1-2; TRBD1 aligns across 8 bases. CDR1 ENHRY and CDR2 SYGVKD come from the germline V gene. This CDR3 spans 15 amino acids. The trim removed 3 bases at V and 1 base at J, leaving 4 bases unmatched. CDR3 sequence: CAISDTGGFNYGYTF. The CDR3 DNA reads as TGTGCCATCAGTGACACAGGGGGGTTTAACTATGGCTACACCTTC.

The chain employs TRBV10-3 and TRBJ2-1, with D maybe TRBD1 (6 bases). CDR3 size: 12 residues. Germline V gene data show CDR1 as ENHRY and CDR2 as SYGVKD. Trimming took 4 bases from V and 6 from J, leaving 7 bases between them. The CDR3 sequence: CAISGGGNEQFF. CDR3 DNA sequence: TGTGCCATCAGTGGAGGGGGCAATGAGCAGTTCTTC.

V usage is TRBV5-1 and J usage is TRBJ2-7, with D possibly matching TRBD2 (6 bases). The V gene lost 0 bases and the J gene lost 3 bases, with 22 bases spanning the gap. CDR1 and CDR2 from the germline V gene are SGHRS and YFSETQ. The CDR3 covers 18 residues. CDR3 in DNA: TGCGCCAGCAGCTTGGCCCCTTCAACGGGGGAGTTTGTCTACGAGCAGTACTTC. It is translated as CASSLAPSTGEFVYEQYF.

This clone was counted a few times. The V call is TRBV6-5, the J call TRBJ1-2; 9 bases are shared with TRBD1. The germline V gene encodes CDR1 MNHEY and CDR2 SVGAGI. The V and J ends lost 6 bases and 8 bases, in that order; junction bases with no gene match: 13. The length of the CDR3 is 15 residues. In DNA form, the CDR3 reads TGTGCCAGCAGACAGCGGGACAGGGCCCCTAGAGGCTACACCTTC. The encoded protein is CASRQRDRAPRGYTF.

V usage is TRBV25-1 and J usage is TRBJ2-5; D might be TRBD2 (5 bases). The germline V gene has CDR1 MGHDK and CDR2 SYGVNS. The CDR3 runs to 15 residues. V dropped 2 bases and J dropped 1 base, with 11 bases sitting between them. This CDR3 reads CASSEHSGSQETQYF. The CDR3 DNA follows: TGTGCCAGCAGTGAACACTCGGGGAGCCAAGAGACCCAGTACTTC.

V and J are TRBV5-1 and TRBJ2-2; D is possibly TRBD1 (5 bases). Germline V CDR1 and CDR2: SGHRS, YFSETQ. Trimming left V 0 bases short and J 6 bases short, with 9 bases between. The CDR3 consists of 14 residues. The CDR3, as DNA: TGCGCCAGCAGCTTGGGGGGCGTCGCCGGGGAGCTGTTTTTT. This codes for CASSLGGVAGELFF.

J is TRBJ1-5 and V is TRBV12-5; D is possibly TRBD1 (5 bases). The CDR3 is 15 residues long. CDR1 is LGHNT, CDR2 FRNRAP, per germline. V was shortened by 0 bases and J by 2 bases, with 8 bases between the two germline ends. The CDR3 DNA follows: TGTGCTAGTGGTTTGGTCGACAGCCGCAATCAGCCCCAGCATTTT. The encoded protein is CASGLVDSRNQPQHF.

V is TRBV5-5 and J is TRBJ2-5; maybe TRBD2 (6 bases). Per the germline V gene, CDR1 is SGHKS and CDR2 is YYEKEE (reference sequence). V was clipped by 0 bases and J by 1 base, with 7 bases between them. The CDR3 runs to 14 residues. CDR3 protein: CASSLVGLQETQYF. CDR3 nucleotides: TGTGCCAGCAGCTTGGTGGGACTCCAAGAGACCCAGTACTTC. Drawing the rest from reference TRBV5-5 and TRBJ2-5, the complete variable domain is DAGVTQSPTHLIKTRGQQVTLRCSPISGHKSVSWYQQVLGQGPQFIFQYYEKEERGRGNFPDRFSARQFPNYSSELNVNALLLGDSALYLCASSLVGLQETQYFGPGTRLLVL.